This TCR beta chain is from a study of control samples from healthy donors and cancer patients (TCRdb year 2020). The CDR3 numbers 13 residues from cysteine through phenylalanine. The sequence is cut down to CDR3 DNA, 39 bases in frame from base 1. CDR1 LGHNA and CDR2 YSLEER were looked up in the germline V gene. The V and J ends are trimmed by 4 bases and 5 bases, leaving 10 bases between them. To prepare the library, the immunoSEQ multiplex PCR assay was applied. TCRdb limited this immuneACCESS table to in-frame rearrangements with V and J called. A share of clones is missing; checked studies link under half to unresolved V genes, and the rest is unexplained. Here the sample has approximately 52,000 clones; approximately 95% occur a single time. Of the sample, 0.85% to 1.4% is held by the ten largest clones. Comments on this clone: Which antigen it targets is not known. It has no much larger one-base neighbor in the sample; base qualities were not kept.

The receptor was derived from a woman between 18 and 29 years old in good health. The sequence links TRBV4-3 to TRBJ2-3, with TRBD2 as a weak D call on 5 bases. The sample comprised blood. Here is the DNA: TGCGCCAGCAGCCGGACTCGGGGAGATACGCAGTATTTT. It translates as CASSRTRGDTQYF.